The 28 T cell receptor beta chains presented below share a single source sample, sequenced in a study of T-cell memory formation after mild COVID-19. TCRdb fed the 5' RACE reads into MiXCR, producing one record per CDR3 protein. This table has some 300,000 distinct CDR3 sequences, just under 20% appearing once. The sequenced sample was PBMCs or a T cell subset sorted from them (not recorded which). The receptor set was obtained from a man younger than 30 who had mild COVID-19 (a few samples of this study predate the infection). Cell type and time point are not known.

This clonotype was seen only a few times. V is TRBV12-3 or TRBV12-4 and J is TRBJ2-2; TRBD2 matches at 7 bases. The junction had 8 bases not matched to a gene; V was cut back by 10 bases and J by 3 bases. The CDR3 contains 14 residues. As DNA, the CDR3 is TGTGCCACCTCGGGGGGACTTTACACCGGGGAGCTGTTTTTT. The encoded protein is CATSGGLYTGELFF.

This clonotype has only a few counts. The CDR3 loop reads CASSVTEQYV. In DNA form, the CDR3 reads TGTGCCAGCAGCGTAACCGAGCAGTACGTC. The V gene is TRBV9, the J gene TRBJ2-7; D is uncertain. The CDR3 has 10 amino acids. Germline CDR1 reads SGDLS; CDR2 reads YYNGEE. The V gene lost 1 base and the J gene lost 6 bases, with 2 bases spanning the gap.

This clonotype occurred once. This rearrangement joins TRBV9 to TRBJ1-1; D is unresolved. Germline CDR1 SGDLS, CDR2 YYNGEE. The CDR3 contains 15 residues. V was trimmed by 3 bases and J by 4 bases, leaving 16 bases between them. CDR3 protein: CASSGQSRTPTEAFF. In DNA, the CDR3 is TGTGCCAGCAGCGGTCAGTCGCGTACTCCCACTGAAGCTTTCTTT.

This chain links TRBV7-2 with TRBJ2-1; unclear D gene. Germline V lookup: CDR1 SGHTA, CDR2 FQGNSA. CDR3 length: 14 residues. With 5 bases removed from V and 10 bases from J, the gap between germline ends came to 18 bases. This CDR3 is CASSLDSSPREQFF. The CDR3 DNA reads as TGTGCCAGCAGCCTCGACTCTTCGCCAAGGGAGCAGTTCTTC.

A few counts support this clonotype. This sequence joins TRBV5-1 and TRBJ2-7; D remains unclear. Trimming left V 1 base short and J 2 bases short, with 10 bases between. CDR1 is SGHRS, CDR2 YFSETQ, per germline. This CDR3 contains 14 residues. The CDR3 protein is CASSLTSMPYEQYF. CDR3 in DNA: TGCGCCAGCAGCTTGACGTCAATGCCCTACGAGCAGTACTTC.

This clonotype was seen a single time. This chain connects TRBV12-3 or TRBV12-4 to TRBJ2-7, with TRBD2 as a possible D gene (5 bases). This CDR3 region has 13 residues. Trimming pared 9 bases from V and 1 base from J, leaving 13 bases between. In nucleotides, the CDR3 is TGTGCCAGTTCGCGGGCCGAATCCTACGAGCAGTACTTC. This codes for CASSRAESYEQYF.

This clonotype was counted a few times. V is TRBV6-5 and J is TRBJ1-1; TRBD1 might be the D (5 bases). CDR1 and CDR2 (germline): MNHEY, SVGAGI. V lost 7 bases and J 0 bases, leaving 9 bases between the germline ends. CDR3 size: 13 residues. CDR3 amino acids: CASMWGLNTEAFF. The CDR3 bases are TGTGCCAGCATGTGGGGACTGAACACTGAAGCTTTCTTT.

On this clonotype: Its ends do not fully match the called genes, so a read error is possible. The CDR3 DNA follows: TGTGCCAGTAGTATAAGGACAGGGGATCAGCACCAGCATTTT. Translating gives CASSIRTGDQHQHF. The rearrangement links TRBV19 to TRBJ1-5, with TRBD1 matching 9 bases. This CDR3 is built from 14 residues. Germline lookup yields CDR1 LNHDA and CDR2 SQIVND (reference sequence).

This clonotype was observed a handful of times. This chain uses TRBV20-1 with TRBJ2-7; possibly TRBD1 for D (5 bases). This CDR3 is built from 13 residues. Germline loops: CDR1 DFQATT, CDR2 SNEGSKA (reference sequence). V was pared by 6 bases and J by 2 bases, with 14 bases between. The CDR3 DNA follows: TGCAGTGCCTACGACATGGACACCTACGAGCAGTACTTC. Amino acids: CSAYDMDTYEQYF.

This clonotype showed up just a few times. The CDR3: CASSRGQGIEAFF. The CDR3 DNA reads TGCGCCAGCAGCCGGGGACAGGGGATTGAAGCTTTCTTT. The rearrangement links TRBV5-1 to TRBJ1-1; the match to TRBD1 covers 10 bases. Germline V gives CDR1 SGHRS, CDR2 YFSETQ. There are 13 residues in the CDR3. With V trimmed by 4 bases and J by 7 bases, 4 bases remained unmatched.

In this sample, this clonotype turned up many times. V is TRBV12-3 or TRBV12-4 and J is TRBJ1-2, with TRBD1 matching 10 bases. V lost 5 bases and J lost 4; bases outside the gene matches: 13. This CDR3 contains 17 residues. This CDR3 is CASSTDPVGQGTYGYTF. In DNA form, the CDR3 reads TGTGCCAGCAGTACCGATCCGGTGGGACAGGGGACCTATGGCTACACCTTC.

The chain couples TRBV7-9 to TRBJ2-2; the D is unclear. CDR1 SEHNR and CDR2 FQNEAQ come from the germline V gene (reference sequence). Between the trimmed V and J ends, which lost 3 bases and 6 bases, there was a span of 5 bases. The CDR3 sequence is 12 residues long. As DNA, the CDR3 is TGTGCCAGCAGCTTCACCGCCGGGGAGCTGTTTTTT. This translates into CASSFTAGELFF.

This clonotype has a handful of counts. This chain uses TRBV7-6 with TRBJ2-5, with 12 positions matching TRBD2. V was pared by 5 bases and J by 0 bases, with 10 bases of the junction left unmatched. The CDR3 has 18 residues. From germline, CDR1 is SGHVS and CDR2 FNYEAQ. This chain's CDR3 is CASSATSGGLRYQETQYF. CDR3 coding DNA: TGTGCCAGCAGCGCGACTAGCGGGGGCCTACGGTACCAAGAGACCCAGTACTTC.

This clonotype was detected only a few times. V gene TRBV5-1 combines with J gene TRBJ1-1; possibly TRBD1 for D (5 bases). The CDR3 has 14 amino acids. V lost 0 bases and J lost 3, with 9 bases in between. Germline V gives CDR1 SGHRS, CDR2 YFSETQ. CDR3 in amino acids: CASSLGKGYTEAFF. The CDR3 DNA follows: TGCGCCAGCAGCTTGGGCAAGGGGTACACTGAAGCTTTCTTT.

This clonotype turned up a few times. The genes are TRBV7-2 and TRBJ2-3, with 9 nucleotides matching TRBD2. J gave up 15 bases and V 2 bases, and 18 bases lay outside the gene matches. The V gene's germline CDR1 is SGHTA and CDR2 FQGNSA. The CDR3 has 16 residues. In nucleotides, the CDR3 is TGTGCCAGCAGCTTACCCCCGGGGCGGGGGGGCCGGATTCACTATTTT. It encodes CASSLPPGRGGRIHYF.

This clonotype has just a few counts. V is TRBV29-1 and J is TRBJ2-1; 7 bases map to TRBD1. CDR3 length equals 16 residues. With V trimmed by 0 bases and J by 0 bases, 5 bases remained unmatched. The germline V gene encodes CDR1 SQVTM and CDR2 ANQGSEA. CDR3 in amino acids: CSVEDPTGISYNEQFF. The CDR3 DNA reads TGCAGCGTTGAAGACCCGACAGGGATCTCCTACAATGAGCAGTTCTTC.

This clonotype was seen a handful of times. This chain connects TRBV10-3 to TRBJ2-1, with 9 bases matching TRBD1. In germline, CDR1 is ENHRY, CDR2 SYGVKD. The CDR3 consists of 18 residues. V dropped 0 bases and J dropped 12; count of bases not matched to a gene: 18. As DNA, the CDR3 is TGTGCCATCAGTGAGTCGTCCTACTGGGACAGGGCCAAATCAGGGCAGTTCTTC. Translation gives CAISESSYWDRAKSGQFF.

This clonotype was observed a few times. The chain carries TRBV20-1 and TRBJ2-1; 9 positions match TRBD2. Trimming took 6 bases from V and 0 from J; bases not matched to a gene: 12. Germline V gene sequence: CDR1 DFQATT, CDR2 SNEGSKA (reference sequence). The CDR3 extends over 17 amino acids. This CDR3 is CSASGRGGPSSYNEQFF. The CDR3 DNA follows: TGCAGTGCCAGTGGGCGGGGGGGGCCGAGCTCCTACAATGAGCAGTTCTTC.

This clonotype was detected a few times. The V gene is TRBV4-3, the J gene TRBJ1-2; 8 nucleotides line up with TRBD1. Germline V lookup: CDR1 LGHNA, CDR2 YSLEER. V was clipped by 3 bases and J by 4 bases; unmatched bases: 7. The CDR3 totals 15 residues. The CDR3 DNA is TGCGCCAGCAGCCACCCGGGACAGGCCCCCTATGGCTACACCTTC. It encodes CASSHPGQAPYGYTF.

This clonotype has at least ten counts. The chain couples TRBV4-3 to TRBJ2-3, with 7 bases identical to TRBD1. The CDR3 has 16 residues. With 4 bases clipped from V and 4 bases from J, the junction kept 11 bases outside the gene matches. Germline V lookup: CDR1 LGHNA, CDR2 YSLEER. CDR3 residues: CASSPGTVGNSDTQYF. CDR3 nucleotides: TGCGCCAGCAGCCCGGGGACAGTTGGGAACTCAGATACGCAGTATTTT.

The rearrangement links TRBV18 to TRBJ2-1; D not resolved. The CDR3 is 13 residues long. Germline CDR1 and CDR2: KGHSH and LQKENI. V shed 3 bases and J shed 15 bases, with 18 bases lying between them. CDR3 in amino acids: CASSPEASAGWFF. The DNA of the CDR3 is TGTGCCAGCTCACCTGAGGCGAGCGCAGGATGGTTCTTC. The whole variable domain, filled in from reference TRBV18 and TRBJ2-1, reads NAGVMQNPRHLVRRRGQEARLRCSPMKGHSHVYWYRQLPEEGLKFMVYLQKENIIDESGMPKERFSAEFPKEGPSILRIQQVVRGDSAAYFCASSPEASAGWFFGPGTRLTVL.

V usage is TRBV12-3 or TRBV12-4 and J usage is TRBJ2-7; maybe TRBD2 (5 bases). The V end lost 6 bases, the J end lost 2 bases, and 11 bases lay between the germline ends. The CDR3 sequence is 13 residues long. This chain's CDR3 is CASRTGLTYEQYF. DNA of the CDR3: TGTGCCAGCAGAACCGGACTGACCTACGAGCAGTACTTC.

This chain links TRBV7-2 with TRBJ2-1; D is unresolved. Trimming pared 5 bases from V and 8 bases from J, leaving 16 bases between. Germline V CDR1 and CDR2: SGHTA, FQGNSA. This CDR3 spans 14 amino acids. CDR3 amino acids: CASSKNLETHEQFF. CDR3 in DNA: TGTGCCAGCAGCAAAAACCTAGAAACCCATGAGCAGTTCTTC.

Here the CDR3 DNA reads TGCAGTGCCCCCACCCCCTCGGGTTCCACAGATACGCAGTATTTT. It specifies CSAPTPSGSTDTQYF. The chain links TRBV20-1 to TRBJ2-3, with D unclear. The CDR3 contains 15 residues. Germline assignment: CDR1 DFQATT and CDR2 SNEGSKA (reference sequence). Trimming pared 6 bases from V and 2 bases from J, leaving 18 bases between.

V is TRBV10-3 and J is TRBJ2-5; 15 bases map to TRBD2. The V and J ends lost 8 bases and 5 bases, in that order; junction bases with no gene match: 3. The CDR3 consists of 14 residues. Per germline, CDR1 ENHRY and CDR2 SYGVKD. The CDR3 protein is CAIGTSGGPETQYF. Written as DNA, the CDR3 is TGTGCCATCGGGACTAGCGGGGGGCCGGAGACCCAGTACTTC.

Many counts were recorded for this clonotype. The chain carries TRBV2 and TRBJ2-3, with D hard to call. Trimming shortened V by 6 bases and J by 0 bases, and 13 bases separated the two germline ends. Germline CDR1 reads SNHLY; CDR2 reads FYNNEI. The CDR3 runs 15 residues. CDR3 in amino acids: CASRATSDSTDTQYF. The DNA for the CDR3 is TGTGCCAGCAGGGCTACGTCGGATAGCACAGATACGCAGTATTTT.

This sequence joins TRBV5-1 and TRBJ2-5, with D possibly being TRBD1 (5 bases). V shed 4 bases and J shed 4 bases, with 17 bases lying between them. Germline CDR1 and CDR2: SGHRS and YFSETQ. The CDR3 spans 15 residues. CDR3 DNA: TGCGCCAGCAGCCCGGAAACAGCAGGGCGAGAGACCCAGTACTTC. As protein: CASSPETAGRETQYF.

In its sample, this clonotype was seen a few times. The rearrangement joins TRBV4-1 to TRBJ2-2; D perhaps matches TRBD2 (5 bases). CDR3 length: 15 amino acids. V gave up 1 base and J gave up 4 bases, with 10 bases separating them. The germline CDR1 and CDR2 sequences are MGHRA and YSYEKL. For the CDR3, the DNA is TGCGCCAGCAGCCAAGTACCGGCGGGCACCGGGGAGCTGTTTTTT. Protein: CASSQVPAGTGELFF.